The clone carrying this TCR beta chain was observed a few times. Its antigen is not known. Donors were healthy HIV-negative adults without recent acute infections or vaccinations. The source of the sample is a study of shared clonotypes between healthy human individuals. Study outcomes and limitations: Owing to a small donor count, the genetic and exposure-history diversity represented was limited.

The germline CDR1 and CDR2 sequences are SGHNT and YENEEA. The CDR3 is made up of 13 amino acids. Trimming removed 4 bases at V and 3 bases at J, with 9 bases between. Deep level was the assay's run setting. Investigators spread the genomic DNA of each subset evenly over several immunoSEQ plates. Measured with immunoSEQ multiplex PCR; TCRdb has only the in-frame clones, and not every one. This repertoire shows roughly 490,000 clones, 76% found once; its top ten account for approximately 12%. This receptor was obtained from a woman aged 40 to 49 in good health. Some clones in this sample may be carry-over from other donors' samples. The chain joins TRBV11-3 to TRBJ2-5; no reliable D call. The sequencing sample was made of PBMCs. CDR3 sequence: CASSSRWEETQYF. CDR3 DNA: TGTGCCAGCAGCTCCCGGTGGGAAGAGACCCAGTACTTC.